This TCR beta chain was sequenced for a study of blood T cell repertoires in COVID-19. Study background: The analysed material was cDNA or gDNA that came from T cells, B-cell-depleted T cells, or PBMCs.

Original processing methods: Using reference gene primer amplification, nucleated cell counts were estimated. Profiling relied on immunoSEQ multiplex PCR, and the TCRdb table lists in-frame clones only, not all of them. The DNA gave D and trimming, while V, J and clone size come from that table. The table includes 200,000 to 300,000 clones, about 90% detected once. Losses at the gene ends were 0 bases for V and 4 bases for J; bases not matched to a gene: 1. The CDR3 is made up of 14 amino acids. CDR1 and CDR2 (germline): SGHRS, YFSETQ. This receptor was obtained from a man at least 80 years old with acute or convalescent COVID-19. Specimen: peripheral blood. The chain uses TRBV5-1 and TRBJ2-3; 8 positions agree with TRBD2. CDR3 residues: CASSLDGRADTQYF. The CDR3 nucleotides are TGCGCCAGCAGCTTGGACGGGAGGGCAGATACGCAGTATTTT.